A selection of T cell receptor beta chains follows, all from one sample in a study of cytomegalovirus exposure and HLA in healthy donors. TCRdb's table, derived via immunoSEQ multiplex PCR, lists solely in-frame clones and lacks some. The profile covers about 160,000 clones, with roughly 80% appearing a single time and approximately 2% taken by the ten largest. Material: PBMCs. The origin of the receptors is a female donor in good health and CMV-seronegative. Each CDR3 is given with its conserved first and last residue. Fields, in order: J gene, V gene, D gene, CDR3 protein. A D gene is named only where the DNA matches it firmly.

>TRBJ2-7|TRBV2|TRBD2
CASSSRGGEGDEQYF
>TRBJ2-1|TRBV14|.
CASSQKTRVYNEQFF
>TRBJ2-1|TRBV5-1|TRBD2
CASRSGATYNEQFF
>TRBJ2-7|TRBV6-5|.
CASIDIAYEQYF
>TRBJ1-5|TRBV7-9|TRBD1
CASSLASTGTGFGQPQHF
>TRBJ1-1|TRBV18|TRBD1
CASSPFEGANTEAFF
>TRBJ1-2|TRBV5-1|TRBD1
CASSFTGEYGYTF
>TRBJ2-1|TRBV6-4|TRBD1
CASSAGTGGAFSSYNEQFF
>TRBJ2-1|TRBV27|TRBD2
CASSLFGRAFVYEQFF
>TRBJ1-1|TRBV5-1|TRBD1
CASSPTGQVNTEAFF
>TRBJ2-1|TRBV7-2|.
CASRTNNEQFF
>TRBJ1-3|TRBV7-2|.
CASSLARAGNTIYF
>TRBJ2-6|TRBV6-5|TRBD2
CASSLGGAGANVLTF
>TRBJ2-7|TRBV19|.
CASSATAPYEQYF
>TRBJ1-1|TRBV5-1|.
CASSLARNTEAFF
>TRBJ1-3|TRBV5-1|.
CASSLGLSSGNTIYF
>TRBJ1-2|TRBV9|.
CVGGGHGYTF
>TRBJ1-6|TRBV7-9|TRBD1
CASSQTPGTGYNSPLHF
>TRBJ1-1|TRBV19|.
CASSIAGRNTEAFF
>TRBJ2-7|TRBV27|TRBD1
CASSLIGTGDEQYF
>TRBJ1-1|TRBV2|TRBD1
CASSFDRANTEAFF
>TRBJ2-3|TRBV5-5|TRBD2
CASSPAGGGADTQYF
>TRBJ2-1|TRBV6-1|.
CASSEAQGVRNEQFF
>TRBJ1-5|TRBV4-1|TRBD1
CASSQSGGPQHF
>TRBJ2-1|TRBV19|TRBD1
CASSIGPTGSSYNEQFF
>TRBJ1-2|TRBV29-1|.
CSAEDGLKLEGYTF
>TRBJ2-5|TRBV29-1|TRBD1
CSVDRGDETQYF
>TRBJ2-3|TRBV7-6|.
CASSFLLSDTQYF
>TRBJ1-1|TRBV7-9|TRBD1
CASSSGQGNTEAFF
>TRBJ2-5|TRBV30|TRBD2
CAWSVALAGGVDQETQYF
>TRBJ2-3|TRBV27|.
CASSPFEPHTQYF
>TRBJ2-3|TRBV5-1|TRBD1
CASSFGTGGTDTQYF